These 30 T cell receptor beta chains were all obtained from the same sample, sequenced in a study of T cell responses to AZD1222 COVID-19 vaccine. This table comes from immunoSEQ multiplex PCR, and its TCRdb copy is limited to in-frame clones, with some not included. The data contain some 80,000 clones, approximately 88% of them singletons. Sequenced material: peripheral blood, taken 28 days after the second dose of the MenACWY control vaccine. These receptors came from an adult who received the MenACWY meningococcal vaccine as a control.

CDR3 protein: CASSLRRGTPGNEQFF. The DNA of the CDR3 is TGTGCCAGCAGCTTGCGTCGGGGGACCCCAGGGAATGAGCAGTTCTTC. V usage is TRBV5-6 and J usage is TRBJ2-1, with a weak D call TRBD2 (6 bases). The CDR3 spans 16 residues. Germline loops: CDR1 SGHDT, CDR2 YYEEEE. V was shortened by 1 base and J by 7 bases, with 18 bases between the two germline ends.

The chain employs TRBV3-1 (or the pseudogene TRBV3-2) and TRBJ1-5; D unclear. V dropped 5 bases and J dropped 7 bases, with 15 bases sitting between them. Germline V gives CDR1 LGHDT, CDR2 YNNKEL (reference sequence). This CDR3 is 14 amino acids long. The CDR3 coding sequence is TGTGCCAGCAGCGGACCGGCGGCTGGGCAGCCCCAGCATTTT. Residues: CASSGPAAGQPQHF.

The V call is TRBV20-1, the J call TRBJ2-1; D gene unclear. Germline V gene lookup returns CDR1 DFQATT and CDR2 SNEGSKA (reference sequence). The CDR3 has 12 amino acids. V was trimmed by 3 bases and J by 9 bases, leaving 12 bases between them. The CDR3 sequence is CSASTPRGEQFF. For the CDR3, the DNA is TGCAGTGCTAGTACGCCCAGAGGTGAGCAGTTCTTC.

The chain combines TRBV18 with TRBJ2-7; D ambiguous. In germline, CDR1 is KGHSH, CDR2 LQKENI. The CDR3 loop spans 12 amino acids. V lost 8 bases and J lost 6, with 14 bases in between. The CDR3 coding sequence is TGTGCCAGCGGACCCCGGGTTGGCGAGCAGTACTTC. Protein: CASGPRVGEQYF.

CDR3 nucleotide sequence: TGTGCCAGCAGCTTGGACACACGAACCCCCTATGGCTACACCTTC. The encoded protein is CASSLDTRTPYGYTF. This rearrangement joins TRBV7-8 to TRBJ1-2; a weak D match, TRBD1 (5 bases). V shed 3 bases and J shed 4 bases, with 15 bases lying between them. Germline-derived CDR1 and CDR2 are SGHVS and FQNEAQ. This CDR3 has 15 residues.

The chain combines TRBV27 with TRBJ1-6; weak D call: TRBD1 (5 bases). The CDR3 contains 21 residues. V was pared by 5 bases and J by 0 bases, with 26 bases between. Germline V gene lookup returns CDR1 MNHEY and CDR2 SMNVEV (reference sequence). The CDR3 reads CASSPSRWRDDISSYNSPLHF. The CDR3 DNA reads TGTGCCAGCAGTCCCTCCCGGTGGCGGGACGATATAAGCTCCTATAATTCACCCCTCCACTTT.

The gene calls are TRBV3-1 (or the pseudogene TRBV3-2) and TRBJ1-2, with TRBD1 matching 12 bases. The CDR3 runs 16 residues. The V gene's germline CDR1 is LGHDT and CDR2 YNNKEL (reference sequence). J lost 2 bases, V lost 3 bases, and 4 bases had no gene match. The CDR3 loop reads CASSQKGTGGNYGYTF. The CDR3 coding sequence is TGTGCCAGCAGCCAGAAGGGGACAGGGGGCAACTATGGCTACACCTTC.

The genes are TRBV3-1 (or the pseudogene TRBV3-2) and TRBJ1-1, with D hard to call. Germline loops: CDR1 LGHDT, CDR2 YNNKEL (reference sequence). CDR3 length: 15 residues. The V end lost 10 bases, the J end lost 0 bases, and 18 bases lay between the germline ends. The CDR3 nucleotides are TGTGCCACCTCTTCTATGAGGACGGTGAACACTGAAGCTTTCTTT. The encoded protein is CATSSMRTVNTEAFF.

V gene TRBV6-5 combines with J gene TRBJ1-3; D unresolved. The CDR3 extends over 12 amino acids. Trimming shortened V by 8 bases and J by 0 bases, and 5 bases separated the two germline ends. CDR1 and CDR2 (germline): MNHEY, SVGAGI. DNA for the CDR3: TGTGCCAGCCAGATCTCTGGAAACACCATATATTTT. This sequence encodes CASQISGNTIYF.

The chain uses TRBV19 and TRBJ1-2; D not resolved. Germline V gene sequence: CDR1 LNHDA, CDR2 SQIVND (reference sequence). The CDR3 length is 15 residues. Trimming removed 0 bases from V and 1 base from J, with 9 bases in between. CDR3 sequence (DNA): TGTGCCAGTAGTATAGATCATGGGGTTAACTATGGCTACACCTTC. It yields the protein CASSIDHGVNYGYTF.

The chain combines TRBV19 with TRBJ1-1; 10 bases are a match to TRBD1. This CDR3 region has 16 residues. Germline V gene data show CDR1 as LNHDA and CDR2 as SQIVND (reference sequence). V lost 5 bases to trimming and J lost 5 bases; unmatched junction nucleotides: 11. In nucleotides, the CDR3 is TGTGCCAGTAGTGCCGGGACAGGGGAGATGGTGACTGAAGCTTTCTTT. As protein: CASSAGTGEMVTEAFF.

The CDR3 DNA reads as TGTGCCAGCAGCGAACTAGCGGGGGCGAACAATGAGCAGTTCTTC. Translating it yields CASSELAGANNEQFF. The rearrangement uses TRBV7-3 and TRBJ2-1; 11 bases map to TRBD2. The CDR3 spans 15 residues. After removal of 5 bases from V and 5 bases from J, the junction contained 5 bases not matched to a gene. Germline V lookup: CDR1 SGHTA, CDR2 FQGTGA.

This clone turned up a few times. J is TRBJ2-2 and V is TRBV14; D is uncertain. Trimming cost V 5 bases and J 6 bases, with 19 bases left between them. Germline loops: CDR1 SGHDN, CDR2 FVKESK. CDR3 length equals 16 residues. The chain's CDR3 is CASSETSTIGAGELFF. The CDR3, as DNA: TGTGCCAGCAGCGAAACATCGACCATTGGGGCCGGGGAGCTGTTTTTT. The whole variable domain, remainder taken from reference TRBV14 and TRBJ2-2, is EAGVTQFPSHSVIEKGQTVTLRCDPISGHDNLYWYRRVMGKEIKFLLHFVKESKQDESGMPNNRFLAERTGGTYSTLKVQPAELEDSGVYFCASSETSTIGAGELFFGEGSRLTVL.

The chain is built from TRBV4-3 and TRBJ1-2; 8 nucleotides line up with TRBD1. The junction had 11 bases not matched to a gene; V was cut back by 4 bases and J by 4 bases. CDR1 is LGHNA and CDR2 is YSLEER in the germline V gene. This CDR3 has 16 amino acids. This CDR3 is CASSPSATGETYGYTF. CDR3 nucleotide sequence: TGCGCCAGCAGCCCCTCAGCGACAGGGGAAACCTATGGCTACACCTTC.

The genes are TRBV28 and TRBJ2-7; D remains ambiguous. From germline, CDR1 is MDHEN and CDR2 SYDVKM. The CDR3 totals 10 residues. The V and J ends lost 6 bases and 4 bases respectively, with 4 bases between them. CDR3 DNA sequence: TGTGCCAGCAGGAAGTACGAGCAGTACTTC. It specifies CASRKYEQYF.

The chain employs TRBV4-2 and TRBJ1-1; D gene ambiguous. The CDR3 is 16 residues long. Germline V CDR1 and CDR2: LGHNA, YNFKEQ. V shed 1 base and J shed 0 bases, with 12 bases lying between them. In nucleotides, the CDR3 is TGTGCCAGCAGCCAAGGATTGAACATCATGAACACTGAAGCTTTCTTT. Amino acids: CASSQGLNIMNTEAFF.

This chain links TRBV5-6 with TRBJ2-2; 7 nucleotides align to TRBD2. V was pared by 7 bases and J by 8 bases, with 8 bases of the junction left unmatched. The CDR3 contains 13 residues. Per germline, CDR1 SGHDT and CDR2 YYEEEE. The CDR3 DNA sequence: TGTGCCAGCTCTTTAGCGGGTAAAGGGGAGCTGTTTTTT. This gives the protein CASSLAGKGELFF.

The V and J genes are TRBV19 and TRBJ1-6; D is possibly TRBD1 (5 bases). V was pared by 1 base and J by 13 bases, with 14 bases between. CDR3 length: 14 residues. The germline CDR1 and CDR2 sequences are LNHDA and SQIVND (reference sequence). CDR3 in amino acids: CASSIVLGPGPLHF. CDR3 sequence (DNA): TGTGCCAGTAGTATAGTATTGGGACCAGGGCCCCTCCACTTT.

The J gene is TRBJ1-1, the V gene TRBV19; D not resolved. From germline, CDR1 is LNHDA and CDR2 SQIVND (reference sequence). This CDR3 region has 13 residues. The V end was cut by 5 bases, the J end by 1 base, with 8 bases between. CDR3 sequence reads: CASSEEPNTEAFF. The CDR3 nucleotides read TGTGCCAGTAGTGAGGAGCCGAACACTGAAGCTTTCTTT.

The chain joins TRBV27 to TRBJ1-2; 7 bases match TRBD1. Germline CDR1 and CDR2: MNHEY and SMNVEV (reference sequence). V was pared by 10 bases and J by 5 bases, with 7 bases of the junction left unmatched. This CDR3 spans 12 amino acids. The CDR3 reads CATQTGRYGYTF. Written as DNA, the CDR3 is TGTGCCACCCAGACAGGGCGGTATGGCTACACCTTC.

The chain uses TRBV5-1 and TRBJ2-5; TRBD1 aligns across 8 bases. From germline, CDR1 is SGHRS and CDR2 YFSETQ. This CDR3 spans 16 amino acids. V trimming: 4 bases; J trimming: 2 bases; junction bases outside the gene matches: 10. The CDR3: CASSRLTGGTQETQYF. Here the CDR3 DNA reads TGCGCCAGCAGCCGTCTAACAGGGGGGACACAAGAGACCCAGTACTTC.

J is TRBJ1-1 and V is TRBV12-3 or TRBV12-4, with TRBD1 as a possible D gene (5 bases). The ends were cut back, 6 bases at V and 0 bases at J, with 8 bases in the middle. This CDR3 region has 13 residues. CDR3 protein: CASRPTVNTEAFF. The CDR3 DNA reads TGTGCCAGCAGACCGACAGTGAACACTGAAGCTTTCTTT.

The rearrangement joins TRBV10-3 to TRBJ1-5, with D unresolved. This CDR3 is built from 13 residues. CDR1 and CDR2 from the germline V gene are ENHRY and SYGVKD. Trimming stripped 7 bases from V and 3 bases from J, with 10 bases between. The CDR3 loop is CAITPEANQPQHF. CDR3 nucleotides: TGTGCCATCACCCCTGAGGCCAATCAGCCCCAGCATTTT.

The V call is TRBV6-4, the J call TRBJ1-4; TRBD1 is a possible D gene (5 bases). V was cut by 7 bases and J by 5 bases, with 14 bases left in between. CDR3 length: 14 residues. Per the germline V gene, CDR1 is MRHNA and CDR2 is SNTAGT. The CDR3 loop reads CASTLTEGNEKLFF. CDR3 DNA: TGTGCCAGCACCCTGACAGAGGGGAATGAAAAACTGTTTTTT.

The V gene is TRBV20-1, the J gene TRBJ2-7; weak D call: TRBD1 (5 bases). Germline CDR1 DFQATT, CDR2 SNEGSKA (reference sequence). CDR3 size: 15 residues. V was trimmed by 3 bases and J by 2 bases, leaving 17 bases between them. DNA for the CDR3: TGCAGTGCTAGTCATACGTGGCAGGGAACCTACGAGCAGTACTTC. Protein product: CSASHTWQGTYEQYF.

The CDR3 is CASSLGAGRGGGNEQFF. The CDR3 DNA is TGTGCCAGCAGCTTAGGGGCGGGACGGGGGGGCGGAAATGAGCAGTTCTTC. V gene TRBV7-7 combines with J gene TRBJ2-1; 8 bases map to TRBD2. The CDR3 loop spans 17 amino acids. Germline assignment: CDR1 SSHAT and CDR2 FNYEAQ (reference sequence). With V trimmed by 1 base and J by 7 bases, 12 bases remained unmatched.

This sequence joins TRBV6-5 and TRBJ2-1; 11 bases agree with TRBD1. After removal of 6 bases from V and 7 bases from J, the junction contained 5 bases not matched to a gene. Germline V gene data show CDR1 as MNHEY and CDR2 as SVGAGI. The CDR3 runs 14 residues. The CDR3 spells CASSTGTGGNEQFF. CDR3 DNA: TGTGCCAGCAGCACCGGGACAGGGGGAAATGAGCAGTTCTTC.

The genes are TRBV19 and TRBJ2-7, with 9 nucleotides matching TRBD1. Losses at the gene ends were 5 bases for V and 7 bases for J; bases not matched to a gene: 3. The germline CDR1 and CDR2 sequences are LNHDA and SQIVND (reference sequence). CDR3 size: 12 residues. The CDR3 DNA reads as TGTGCCAGTAGTCTGGACAGGGGAGAGCAGTACTTC. It translates to CASSLDRGEQYF. The entire variable domain, with the rest obtained from reference TRBV19 and TRBJ2-7, is as follows: DGGITQSPKYLFRKEGQNVTLSCEQNLNHDAMYWYRQDPGQGLRLIYYSQIVNDFQKGDIAEGYSVSREKKESFPLTVTSAQKNPTAFYLCASSLDRGEQYFGPGTRLTVT.

The gene calls are TRBV9 and TRBJ1-3, with no clear D. Looked up from germline, CDR1 is SGDLS and CDR2 is YYNGEE. Trimming cost V 0 bases and J 4 bases, with 11 bases left between them. The CDR3 has 15 residues. The CDR3 is CASSVDGVGGNTIYF. The CDR3 DNA reads TGTGCCAGCAGCGTAGATGGGGTGGGAGGAAACACCATATATTTT.

V and J are TRBV7-9 and TRBJ2-7; D unclear. Trimming took off 1 base at V and 7 bases at J, with 11 bases between the two ends. Germline V CDR1 and CDR2: SEHNR, FQNEAQ (reference sequence). The CDR3 runs to 13 residues. CDR3 nucleotide sequence: TGTGCCAGCAGCTTAGGGACCGCCCGAGAGCAGTACTTC. Its translation is CASSLGTAREQYF.